This entry lists 28 T cell receptor beta chains sequenced from one sample in a study of human versus mouse CDR3 diversity and MHC coevolution. TCRdb keeps only in-frame clones here, not all; method: immunoSEQ multiplex PCR. The sample has tens of thousands of clones, around 94% seen once. Sequencing input: naive CD4+ T cells from blood. Sample subset: CD45RO-negative CD62L-positive naive CD4 T cells. All receptors derive from a person aged 55 to 70 in good health.

The J gene is TRBJ2-1, the V gene TRBV5-8; tentatively, D is TRBD2 (6 bases). Germline CDR1 is SGHTS and CDR2 is YDEGEE. There are 13 residues in the CDR3. Trimming left V 3 bases short and J 6 bases short, with 10 bases between. CDR3: CASSSGVGNEQFF. The CDR3 DNA sequence: TGTGCCAGCAGCTCGGGGGTAGGCAATGAGCAGTTCTTC.

The V and J genes are TRBV7-9 and TRBJ1-3; 8 nucleotides agree with TRBD1. The ends lost 7 bases at V and 4 bases at J; junction bases unmatched: 6. In germline, CDR1 is SEHNR, CDR2 FQNEAQ (reference sequence). The CDR3 has 14 amino acids. CDR3 amino acids: CASNRQGSGNTIYF. The DNA for the CDR3 is TGTGCCAGCAACAGACAGGGGTCCGGAAACACCATATATTTT.

The CDR3 is CASTTGGGLAVSSYEQYF. CDR3 nucleotides: TGTGCCAGCACTACAGGGGGTGGGTTAGCTGTGAGCTCCTACGAGCAGTACTTC. The chain recombines TRBV5-6 with TRBJ2-7, with TRBD1 identical over 8 bases. V shed 6 bases and J 0 bases; nucleotides not matched to a gene: 17. Germline V lookup: CDR1 SGHDT, CDR2 YYEEEE. This CDR3 is 18 amino acids long. Full variable domain (rest looked up from reference TRBV5-6 and TRBJ2-7): DAGVTQSPTHLIKTRGQQVTLRCSPKSGHDTVSWYQQALGQGPQFIFQYYEEEERQRGNFPDRFSGHQFPNYSSELNVNALLLGDSALYLCASTTGGGLAVSSYEQYFGPGTRLTVT.

The chain recombines TRBV30 with TRBJ2-2, with TRBD2 identical over 10 bases. The germline CDR1 and CDR2 sequences are GTSNPN and SVGIG (reference sequence). The CDR3 length is 14 residues. J was trimmed by 5 bases and V by 4 bases; bases with no gene match: 4. The CDR3 region has the DNA TGTGCCTGGACTAGCGGGAGAGGAACCGGGGAGCTGTTTTTT. This translates into CAWTSGRGTGELFF.

The rearrangement links TRBV4-2 to TRBJ2-2, with a possible D match to TRBD2 (5 bases). The CDR3 is 17 amino acids. Between the trimmed V and J ends, which lost 1 base and 0 bases, there was a span of 12 bases. The germline V gene encodes CDR1 LGHNA and CDR2 YNFKEQ. The CDR3 sequence: CASSQGELVTNTGELFF. The CDR3 DNA reads as TGTGCCAGCAGCCAAGGGGAACTAGTTACGAACACCGGGGAGCTGTTTTTT.

The CDR3: CASSLGDRRTYEQYF. In nucleotides, the CDR3 is TGCGCCAGCAGCTTGGGGGACAGGCGTACCTACGAGCAGTACTTC. The chain combines TRBV5-1 with TRBJ2-7; 8 bases line up with TRBD1. The junction had 4 bases not matched to a gene; V was cut back by 0 bases and J by 2 bases. The CDR3 extends over 15 amino acids. Germline-derived CDR1 and CDR2 are SGHRS and YFSETQ.

This clone was found once. The chain recombines TRBV2 with TRBJ2-5, with a weak D call TRBD1 (6 bases). Gene TRBJ2-7 matches the end of the DNA better, so the J call may be wrong. The CDR3 loop spans 15 amino acids. Looked up from germline, CDR1 is SNHLY and CDR2 is FYNNEI. CDR3 coding DNA: TGTGCCAGCAGTAGTAATCAGGGGTCCACCTACGAGCAGTACTTC. Translation gives CASSSNQGSTYEQYF.

The chain carries TRBV25-1 and TRBJ1-1; D is perhaps TRBD1 (5 bases). CDR1 is MGHDK and CDR2 is SYGVNS in the germline V gene. Between the trimmed V and J ends, which lost 2 bases and 4 bases, there was a span of 14 bases. CDR3 size: 15 residues. The CDR3 reads CASSEPGRGGTEAFF. DNA for the CDR3: TGTGCCAGCAGTGAACCAGGACGGGGGGGCACTGAAGCTTTCTTT.

This chain links TRBV21-1 with TRBJ1-3; the table's D call, TRBD1, was not checked against the DNA. TRBV21-1 is a known pseudogene. This CDR3 has 14 residues. The CDR3 DNA sequence: TGTGCCAGCTCTTGGGGACAGGGTGGAAACACCATATATTTT. Translation: CASSWGQGGNTIYF.

The J gene is TRBJ2-1, the V gene TRBV5-1; D might be TRBD2 (5 bases). With 3 bases removed from V and 2 bases from J, the gap between germline ends came to 9 bases. CDR1 and CDR2 (germline): SGHRS, YFSETQ. The CDR3 runs 14 residues. The CDR3: CASSSRAAYNEQFF. The CDR3 nucleotides read TGCGCCAGCAGCTCCCGAGCGGCCTACAATGAGCAGTTCTTC.

V gene TRBV6-1 combines with J gene TRBJ1-6, with 7 bases aligning to TRBD1. CDR3 length: 15 amino acids. V was clipped by 0 bases and J by 7 bases; unmatched bases: 3. Germline V CDR1 and CDR2: MNHNS, SASEGT. CDR3 sequence reads: CASSEAYRGNSPLHF. CDR3 nucleotide sequence: TGTGCCAGCAGTGAAGCGTACAGGGGCAATTCACCCCTCCACTTT.

The V call is TRBV9, the J call TRBJ2-1; weak D call: TRBD2 (6 bases). The CDR3 has 14 amino acids. Germline V gene data show CDR1 as SGDLS and CDR2 as YYNGEE. V lost 4 bases and J 4 bases, leaving 12 bases between the germline ends. DNA for the CDR3: TGTGCCAGCAGCCAGCGCGGGACTTACAATGAGCAGTTCTTC. This translates into CASSQRGTYNEQFF.

The CDR3 bases are TGTGCCAGCAGTGAATTTGAGGGGACAGACACAGATACGCAGTATTTT. This codes for CASSEFEGTDTDTQYF. This rearrangement joins TRBV25-1 to TRBJ2-3; 7 bases are a match to TRBD1. The germline CDR1 and CDR2 sequences are MGHDK and SYGVNS. V gave up 1 base and J gave up 2 bases; unmatched junction bases: 6. The CDR3 consists of 16 residues.

The V and J genes are TRBV5-4 and TRBJ2-5; TRBD2 is a possible D gene (6 bases). V gave up 0 bases and J gave up 1 base, with 7 bases separating them. This CDR3 region has 14 residues. CDR1 SGHNT and CDR2 YYREEE come from the germline V gene (reference sequence). The DNA for the CDR3 is TGTGCCAGCAGCTTGGGGGGGGTCCAAGAGACCCAGTACTTC. This gives the protein CASSLGGVQETQYF.

This chain connects TRBV19 to TRBJ1-2; 8 bases are shared with TRBD1. The CDR3 totals 15 residues. Germline V gene lookup returns CDR1 LNHDA and CDR2 SQIVND (reference sequence). Germline trimming cut 0 bases from V and 6 bases from J; bases unmatched to any gene: 6. CDR3 sequence: CASSIDRTGMDGYTF. The CDR3 bases are TGTGCCAGTAGTATAGATCGGACAGGGATGGATGGCTACACCTTC.

The chain joins TRBV5-1 to TRBJ2-3; 10 bases map to TRBD2. The CDR3 runs 17 residues. Germline V gene lookup returns CDR1 SGHRS and CDR2 YFSETQ. V trimming: 4 bases; J trimming: 2 bases; junction bases outside the gene matches: 10. DNA of the CDR3: TGCGCCAGCAGCCGGGCTAGCGGGAGCCGGCACACAGATACGCAGTATTTT. Protein sequence: CASSRASGSRHTDTQYF.

The V and J genes are TRBV9 and TRBJ1-2, with 9 bases aligning to TRBD1. CDR1 is SGDLS, CDR2 YYNGEE, per germline. The CDR3 loop spans 16 amino acids. Germline trimming cut 0 bases from V and 6 bases from J; bases unmatched to any gene: 9. The CDR3 loop is CASSVEGDRGSDGYTF. Written as DNA, the CDR3 is TGTGCCAGCAGCGTAGAGGGCGACAGGGGGTCAGATGGCTACACCTTC.

The chain recombines TRBV10-2 with TRBJ2-7; D unresolved. Germline values: CDR1 WSHSY, CDR2 SAAADI. The CDR3 runs to 12 residues. Trimming pared 3 bases from V and 7 bases from J, leaving 10 bases between. DNA for the CDR3: TGCGCCAGCAGTGATGGGCCCCGTGAGCAGTACTTC. It translates to CASSDGPREQYF.

The rearrangement uses TRBV30 and TRBJ1-2; D is possibly TRBD1 (6 bases). V was shortened by 5 bases and J by 4 bases, with 14 bases between the two germline ends. The CDR3 extends over 13 amino acids. The germline gives CDR1 GTSNPN, CDR2 SVGIG (reference sequence). The CDR3 DNA follows: TGTGCCTGGTCTCCCGGACAGCCCTATGGCTACACCTTC. Protein sequence: CAWSPGQPYGYTF.

The V and J genes are TRBV2 and TRBJ2-6; D not resolved. The CDR3 is 15 residues long. Trimming took off 5 bases at V and 0 bases at J, with 8 bases between the two ends. Germline CDR1 is SNHLY and CDR2 is FYNNEI. The CDR3 region is CASSRLLSGANVLTF. DNA for the CDR3: TGTGCCAGCAGTAGACTCCTCTCTGGGGCCAACGTCCTGACTTTC.

The CDR3 DNA is TGCGCCAGCAGCTTTAGGCCCGCCAGGGAAGAGACCCAGTACTTC. Translating gives CASSFRPAREETQYF. The genes are TRBV5-1 and TRBJ2-5; weak D call: TRBD1 (5 bases). The V gene lost 2 bases and the J gene lost 3 bases, with 14 bases spanning the gap. Germline V gives CDR1 SGHRS, CDR2 YFSETQ. This CDR3 is built from 15 residues. Full variable domain (remainder filled in from reference TRBV5-1 and TRBJ2-5): KAGVTQTPRYLIKTRGQQVTLSCSPISGHRSVSWYQQTPGQGLQFLFEYFSETQRNKGNFPGRFSGRQFSNSRSEMNVSTLELGDSALYLCASSFRPAREETQYFGPGTRLLVL.

The genes are TRBV5-6 and TRBJ1-1; D possibly corresponds to TRBD1 (5 bases). The germline V and J ends were trimmed by 4 bases and 7 bases, with 8 bases remaining between them. CDR1 and CDR2 from the germline V gene are SGHDT and YYEEEE. The CDR3 totals 11 residues. CDR3 nucleotides: TGTGCCAGCAGCCAGGGAATTGAAGCTTTCTTT. It is translated as CASSQGIEAFF.

The gene calls are TRBV29-1 and TRBJ2-5; TRBD1 might be the D (6 bases). Trimming took off 6 bases at V and 5 bases at J, with 19 bases between the two ends. There are 14 residues in the CDR3. Germline CDR1 is SQVTM and CDR2 is ANQGSEA. The CDR3 bases are TGCAGCGTGACCCGGGACACCCTCCAGGAGACCCAGTACTTC. Protein product: CSVTRDTLQETQYF.

The chain has TRBV6-5 and TRBJ1-2; 7 bases are shared with TRBD1. V was pared by 6 bases and J by 6 bases, with 7 bases of the junction left unmatched. This CDR3 spans 13 amino acids. Germline CDR1 reads MNHEY; CDR2 reads SVGAGI. CDR3 nucleotide sequence: TGTGCCAGCAGGAGGCGACAGGGTAATGGCTACACCTTC. It translates to CASRRRQGNGYTF.

The chain uses TRBV6-5 and TRBJ2-2; 10 bases map to TRBD1. Germline lookup yields CDR1 MNHEY and CDR2 SVGAGI. The CDR3 runs 14 residues. The V gene end was trimmed by 4 bases and the J gene end by 4 bases; junction bases not matched to a gene: 0. The CDR3 DNA reads TGTGCCAGCAGTTGGACAGGGGGCACCGGGGAGCTGTTTTTT. Amino acids: CASSWTGGTGELFF.

This chain joins TRBV19 and TRBJ2-3; TRBD2 matches at 8 bases. V shed 5 bases, J shed 3 bases, and the junction held 10 bases outside the gene matches. Looked up from germline, CDR1 is LNHDA and CDR2 is SQIVND (reference sequence). This CDR3 comprises 16 residues. The CDR3 DNA reads as TGTGCCAGTAGTGCCTTTGCGGGAGGTAATACAGATACGCAGTATTTT. Translated, it gives CASSAFAGGNTDTQYF. Filled out from reference TRBV19 and TRBJ2-3, the complete variable domain reads DGGITQSPKYLFRKEGQNVTLSCEQNLNHDAMYWYRQDPGQGLRLIYYSQIVNDFQKGDIAEGYSVSREKKESFPLTVTSAQKNPTAFYLCASSAFAGGNTDTQYFGPGTRLTVL.

This sequence joins TRBV5-1 and TRBJ2-1; 11 nucleotides match TRBD2. With V trimmed by 0 bases and J by 9 bases, 8 bases remained unmatched. This CDR3 has 16 residues. Germline CDR1 reads SGHRS; CDR2 reads YFSETQ. CDR3 amino acids: CASSLAVASGGSEQFF. CDR3 coding DNA: TGCGCCAGCAGCTTGGCCGTGGCTAGCGGGGGGAGTGAGCAGTTCTTC.

This clone has a handful of counts. CDR3 sequence reads: CASSSRKFPKLVSETQYF. For the CDR3, the DNA is TGTGCCAGCAGCTCCAGAAAATTCCCCAAACTAGTCTCGGAGACCCAGTACTTC. The chain recombines TRBV11-2 with TRBJ2-5, with TRBD2 as a possible D gene (5 bases). The length of the CDR3 is 18 residues. Germline CDR1 is SGHAT and CDR2 is FQNNGV. V was clipped by 4 bases and J by 5 bases, with 26 bases between them. The full variable domain, its missing parts supplied by reference TRBV11-2 and TRBJ2-5, is EAGVAQSPRYKIIEKRQSVAFWCNPISGHATLYWYQQILGQGPKLLIQFQNNGVVDDSQLPKDRFSAERLKGVDSTLKIQPAKLEDSAVYLCASSSRKFPKLVSETQYFGPGTRLLVL.